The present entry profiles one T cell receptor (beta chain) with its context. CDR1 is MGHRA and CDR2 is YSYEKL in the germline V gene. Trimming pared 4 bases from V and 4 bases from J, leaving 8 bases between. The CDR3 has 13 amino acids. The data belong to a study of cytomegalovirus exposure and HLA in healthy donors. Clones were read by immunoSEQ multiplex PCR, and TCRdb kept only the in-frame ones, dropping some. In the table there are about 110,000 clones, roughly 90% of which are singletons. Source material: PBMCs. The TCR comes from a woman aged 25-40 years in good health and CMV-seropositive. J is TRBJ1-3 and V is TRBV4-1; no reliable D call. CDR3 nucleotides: TGCGCCAGCAGCCCTCCCAGAGGAAACACCATATATTTT. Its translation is CASSPPRGNTIYF.